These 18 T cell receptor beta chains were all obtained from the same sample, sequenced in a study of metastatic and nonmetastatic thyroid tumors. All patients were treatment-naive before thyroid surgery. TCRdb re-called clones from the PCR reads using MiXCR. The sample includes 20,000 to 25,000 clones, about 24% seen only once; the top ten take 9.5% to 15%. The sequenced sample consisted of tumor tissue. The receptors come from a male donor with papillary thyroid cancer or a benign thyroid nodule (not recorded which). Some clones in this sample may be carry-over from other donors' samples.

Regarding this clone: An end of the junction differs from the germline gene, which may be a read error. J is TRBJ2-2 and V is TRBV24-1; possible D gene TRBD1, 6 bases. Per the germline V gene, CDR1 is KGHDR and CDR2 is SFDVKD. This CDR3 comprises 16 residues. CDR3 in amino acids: CATSDRSGENTGQLFF. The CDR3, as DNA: TGTGCCACCAGTGACCGGTCAGGGGAGAACACCGGGCAGCTGTTTTTT.

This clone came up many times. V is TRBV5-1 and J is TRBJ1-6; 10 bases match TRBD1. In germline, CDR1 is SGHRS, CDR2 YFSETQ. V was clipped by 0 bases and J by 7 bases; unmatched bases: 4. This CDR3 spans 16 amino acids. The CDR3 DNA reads TGCGCCAGCAGCTTGGGTCCGGGACAGGGGAATTCACCCCTCCACTTT. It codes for CASSLGPGQGNSPLHF.

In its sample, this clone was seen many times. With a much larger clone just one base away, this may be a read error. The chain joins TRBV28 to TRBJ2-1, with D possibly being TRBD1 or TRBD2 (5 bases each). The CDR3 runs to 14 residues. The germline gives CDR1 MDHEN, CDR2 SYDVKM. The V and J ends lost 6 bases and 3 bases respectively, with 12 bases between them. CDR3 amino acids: CASRPGRDYNEQFF. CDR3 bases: TGTGCCAGCAGACCGGGACGCGACTACAATGAGCAGTTCTTC.

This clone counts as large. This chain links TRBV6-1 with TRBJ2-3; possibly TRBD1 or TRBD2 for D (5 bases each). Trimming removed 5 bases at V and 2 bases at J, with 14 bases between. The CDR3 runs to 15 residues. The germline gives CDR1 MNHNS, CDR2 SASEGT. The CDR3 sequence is CASSPGASPTDTQYF. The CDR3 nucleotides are TGTGCCAGCAGTCCCGGGGCTAGCCCCACAGATACGCAGTATTTT.

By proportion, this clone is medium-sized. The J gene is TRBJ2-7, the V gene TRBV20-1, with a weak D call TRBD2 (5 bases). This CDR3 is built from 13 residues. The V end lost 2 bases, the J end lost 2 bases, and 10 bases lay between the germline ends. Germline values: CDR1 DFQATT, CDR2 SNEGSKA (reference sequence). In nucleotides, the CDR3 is TGCAGTGCTAGATTGTCGGGGACCTACGAGCAGTACTTC. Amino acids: CSARLSGTYEQYF.

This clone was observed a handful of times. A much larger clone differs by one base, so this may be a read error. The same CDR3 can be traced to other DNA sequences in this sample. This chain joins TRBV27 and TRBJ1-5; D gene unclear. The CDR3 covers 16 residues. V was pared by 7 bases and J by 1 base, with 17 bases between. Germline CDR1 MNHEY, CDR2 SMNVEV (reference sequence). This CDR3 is CASTHYGETSNQPQHF. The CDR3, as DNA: TGTGCCAGCACTCACTACGGGGAGACGAGCAATCAGCCCCAGCATTTT.

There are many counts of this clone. The CDR3 DNA reads as TGTGCCAGCACCCCTACGTCTCTAGCGGTAAATGAGCAGTTCTTC. The encoded protein is CASTPTSLAVNEQFF. This chain uses TRBV3-1 with TRBJ2-1; 7 positions match TRBD2. V shed 7 bases, J shed 7 bases, and the junction held 13 bases outside the gene matches. The germline CDR1 and CDR2 sequences are LGHDT and YNNKEL (reference sequence). The CDR3 is 15 amino acids.

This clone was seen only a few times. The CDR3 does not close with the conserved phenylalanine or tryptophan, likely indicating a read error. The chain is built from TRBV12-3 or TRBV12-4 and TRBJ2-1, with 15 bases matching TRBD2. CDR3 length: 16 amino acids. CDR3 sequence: CTSRGGTSGRRNEQFL. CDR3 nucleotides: TGTACCAGCAGGGGCGGGACTAGCGGGAGGAGGAATGAGCAGTTCTTG.

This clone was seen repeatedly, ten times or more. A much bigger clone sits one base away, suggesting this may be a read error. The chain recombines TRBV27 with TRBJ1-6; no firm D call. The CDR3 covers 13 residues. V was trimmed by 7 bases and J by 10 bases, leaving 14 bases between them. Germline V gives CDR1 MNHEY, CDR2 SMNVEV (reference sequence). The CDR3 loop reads CASNSQLGSPLHF. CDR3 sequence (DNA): TGTGCCAGCAATTCACAGTTAGGGTCACCCCTCCACTTT.

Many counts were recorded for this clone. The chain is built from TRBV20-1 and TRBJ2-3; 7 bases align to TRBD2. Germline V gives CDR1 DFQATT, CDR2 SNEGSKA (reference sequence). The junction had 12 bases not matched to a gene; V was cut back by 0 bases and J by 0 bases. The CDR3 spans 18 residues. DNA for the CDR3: TGCAGTGCTAGAGATCGGGGGGTGTGGACTAGGAGCACAGATACGCAGTATTTT. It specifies CSARDRGVWTRSTDTQYF.

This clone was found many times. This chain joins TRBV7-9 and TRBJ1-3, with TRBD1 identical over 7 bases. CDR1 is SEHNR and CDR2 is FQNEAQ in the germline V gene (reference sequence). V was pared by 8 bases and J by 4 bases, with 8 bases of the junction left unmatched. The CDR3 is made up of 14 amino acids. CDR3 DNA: TGTGCCAGCGGGGAGGGGGCCGGGGGAAACACCATATATTTT. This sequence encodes CASGEGAGGNTIYF.

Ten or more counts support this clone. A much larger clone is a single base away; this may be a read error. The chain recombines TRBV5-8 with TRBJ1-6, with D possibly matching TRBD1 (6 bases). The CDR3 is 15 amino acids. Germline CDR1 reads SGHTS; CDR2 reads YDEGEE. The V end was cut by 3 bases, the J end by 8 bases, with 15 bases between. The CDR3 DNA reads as TGTGCCAGCAGCTCAGGGGCAGGGGTTCATTCACCCCTCCACTTT. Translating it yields CASSSGAGVHSPLHF.

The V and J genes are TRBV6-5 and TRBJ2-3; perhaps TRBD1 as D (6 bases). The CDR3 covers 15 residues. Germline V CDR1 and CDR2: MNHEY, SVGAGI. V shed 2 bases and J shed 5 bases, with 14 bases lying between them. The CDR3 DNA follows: TGTGCCAGCAGTTACGCCGGGACACGCTTAGATACGCAGTATTTT. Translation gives CASSYAGTRLDTQYF.

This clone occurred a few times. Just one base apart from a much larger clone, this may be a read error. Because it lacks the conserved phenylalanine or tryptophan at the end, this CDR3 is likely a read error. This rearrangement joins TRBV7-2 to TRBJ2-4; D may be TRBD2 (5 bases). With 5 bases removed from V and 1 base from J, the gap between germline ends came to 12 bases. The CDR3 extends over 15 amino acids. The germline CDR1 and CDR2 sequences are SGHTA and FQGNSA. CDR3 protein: CASSHRTGAKNIQYL. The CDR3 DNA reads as TGTGCCAGCAGCCACCGGACGGGGGCCAAAAACATTCAGTACCTC.

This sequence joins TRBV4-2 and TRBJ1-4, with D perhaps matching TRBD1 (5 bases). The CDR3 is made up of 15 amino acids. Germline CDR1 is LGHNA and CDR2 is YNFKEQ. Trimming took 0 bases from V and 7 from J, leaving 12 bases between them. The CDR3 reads CASSQEGGGPEKLFF. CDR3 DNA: TGTGCCAGCAGCCAAGAGGGGGGAGGGCCTGAAAAACTGTTTTTT.

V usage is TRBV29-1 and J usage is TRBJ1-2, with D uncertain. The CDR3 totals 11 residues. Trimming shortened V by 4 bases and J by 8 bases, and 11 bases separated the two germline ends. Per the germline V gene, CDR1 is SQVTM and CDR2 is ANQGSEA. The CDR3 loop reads CSVVAGNGYTF. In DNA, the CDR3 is TGCAGCGTTGTGGCCGGGAACGGCTACACCTTC.

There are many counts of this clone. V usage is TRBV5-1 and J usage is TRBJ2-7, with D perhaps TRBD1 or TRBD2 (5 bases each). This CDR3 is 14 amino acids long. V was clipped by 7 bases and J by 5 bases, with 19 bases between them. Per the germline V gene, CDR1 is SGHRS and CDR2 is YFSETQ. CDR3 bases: TGCGCCAGCGGACCGGGACCGCCTCCTCACGAGCAGTACTTC. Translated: CASGPGPPPHEQYF.

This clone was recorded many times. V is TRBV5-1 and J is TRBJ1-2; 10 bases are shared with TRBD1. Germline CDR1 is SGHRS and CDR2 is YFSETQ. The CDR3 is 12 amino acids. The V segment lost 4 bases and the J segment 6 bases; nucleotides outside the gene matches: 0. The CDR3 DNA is TGCGCCAGCAGCGGGACAGGGGATGGCTACACCTTC. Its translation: CASSGTGDGYTF.